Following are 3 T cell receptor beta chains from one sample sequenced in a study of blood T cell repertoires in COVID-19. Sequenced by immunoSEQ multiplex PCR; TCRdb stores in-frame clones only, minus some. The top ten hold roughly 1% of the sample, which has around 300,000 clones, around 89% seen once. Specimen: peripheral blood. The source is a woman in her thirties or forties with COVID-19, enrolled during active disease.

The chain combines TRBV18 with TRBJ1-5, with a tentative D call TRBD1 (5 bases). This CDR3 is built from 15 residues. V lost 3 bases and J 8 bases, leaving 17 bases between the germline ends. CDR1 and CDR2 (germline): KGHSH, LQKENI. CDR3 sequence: CASSPQGLPGEPQHF. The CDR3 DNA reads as TGTGCCAGCTCACCTCAGGGTCTCCCGGGGGAGCCCCAGCATTTT.

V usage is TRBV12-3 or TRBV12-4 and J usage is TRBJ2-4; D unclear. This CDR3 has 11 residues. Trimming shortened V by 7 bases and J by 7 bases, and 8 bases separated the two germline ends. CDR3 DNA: TGTGCCAGCACCCTCGGGAACATTCAGTACTTC. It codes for CASTLGNIQYF.

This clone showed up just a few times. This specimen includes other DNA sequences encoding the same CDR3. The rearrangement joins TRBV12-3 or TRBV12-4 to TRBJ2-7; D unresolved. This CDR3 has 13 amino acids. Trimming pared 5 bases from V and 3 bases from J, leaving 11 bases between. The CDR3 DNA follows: TGTGCCAGCAGTCTGGGCAGAGACTACGAGCAGTACTTC. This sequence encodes CASSLGRDYEQYF.